These T cell receptor beta chains were read from a single sample in a study of cytomegalovirus exposure and HLA in healthy donors. TCRdb's table, derived via immunoSEQ multiplex PCR, lists solely in-frame clones and lacks some. The table includes 110,000 to 150,000 clones, roughly 62% detected once. The sequencing sample was made of PBMCs. These receptors all stem from a man between 60 and 70 years old in good health and CMV-seronegative. The CDR3 runs from the conserved cysteine through the conserved F or W. A D gene is named only where the DNA matches it firmly. Size values are once, few and many counts, or a class for expanded clones, and some rows have none.

D: -; V: TRBV7-2; J: TRBJ2-1; size: -; CDR3: CASSLAGVNEQFF; DNA: TGTGCCAGCAGCTTAGCGGGAGTCAATGAGCAGTTCTTC
D: -; V: TRBV29-1; J: TRBJ1-3; size: once; CDR3: CSVRGTHSGNTIYF; DNA: TGCAGCGTTCGGGGGACCCACTCTGGAAACACCATATATTTT
D: -; V: TRBV9; J: TRBJ1-1; size: -; CDR3: CASRGAWGTEAFF; DNA: TGTGCCAGCAGAGGGGCCTGGGGCACTGAAGCTTTCTTT
D: TRBD2; V: TRBV6-5; J: TRBJ2-1; size: -; CDR3: CASSTLGTSGIEQFF; DNA: TGTGCCAGCAGTACCCTGGGGACTAGCGGGATAGAGCAGTTCTTC
D: -; V: TRBV7-2; J: TRBJ1-1; size: -; CDR3: CASSLEARGNTEAFF; DNA: TGTGCCAGCAGCTTAGAGGCCAGGGGGAACACTGAAGCTTTCTTT
D: -; V: TRBV28; J: TRBJ2-3; size: once; CDR3: CASNGQGGTDTQYF; DNA: TGTGCCAGCAATGGACAAGGGGGCACAGATACGCAGTATTTT
D: -; V: TRBV6-1; J: TRBJ1-1; size: -; CDR3: CASGGARVNTEAFF; DNA: TGTGCCAGCGGGGGCGCGCGTGTGAACACTGAAGCTTTCTTT
D: TRBD2; V: TRBV6-5; J: TRBJ2-2; size: -; CDR3: CASSYGGLAGTGELFF; DNA: TGTGCCAGCAGTTACGGAGGACTAGCGGGAACCGGGGAGCTGTTTTTT
D: TRBD1; V: TRBV28; J: TRBJ2-1; size: -; CDR3: CASSIPQGALVGNEQFF; DNA: TGTGCCAGCAGCATACCCCAGGGGGCACTCGTGGGGAATGAGCAGTTCTTC
D: TRBD1; V: TRBV6-5; J: TRBJ1-2; size: -; CDR3: CASTQTDRGRYGYTF; DNA: TGTGCCAGCACCCAGACGGACAGGGGGAGGTATGGCTACACCTTC
D: -; V: TRBV30; J: TRBJ1-5; size: -; CDR3: CAWREHRDGNQPQHF; DNA: TGTGCCTGGAGGGAACACAGGGACGGCAATCAGCCCCAGCATTTT
D: -; V: TRBV19; J: TRBJ1-2; size: -; CDR3: CASWSYGTNNYGYTF; DNA: TGTGCCAGTTGGAGCTACGGGACAAATAATTATGGCTACACCTTC
D: TRBD2; V: TRBV29-1; J: TRBJ2-5; size: -; CDR3: CSVSTSGRTMTQYF; DNA: TGCAGCGTCTCGACTAGCGGGAGGACGATGACCCAGTACTTC
D: -; V: TRBV15; J: TRBJ2-7; size: -; CDR3: CATSRDPGRQNEQYF; DNA: TGTGCCACCAGCAGAGATCCAGGAAGACAGAACGAGCAGTACTTC
D: -; V: TRBV25-1; J: TRBJ1-1; size: -; CDR3: CASSEYRGTEAFF; DNA: TGTGCCAGCAGTGAATATCGGGGCACTGAAGCTTTCTTT
D: TRBD1; V: TRBV6-4; J: TRBJ2-1; size: -; CDR3: CASSDSLQGKNEQFF; DNA: TGTGCCAGCAGTGACTCCTTACAGGGGAAGAATGAGCAGTTCTTC
D: -; V: TRBV9; J: TRBJ1-1; size: -; CDR3: CASSVGSDSKAFF; DNA: TGTGCCAGCAGCGTAGGGTCCGACAGTAAAGCTTTCTTT
D: TRBD1; V: TRBV28; J: TRBJ1-5; size: few; CDR3: CATGTGGYREPQHF; DNA: TGTGCCACCGGGACAGGGGGCTATAGGGAGCCCCAGCATTTT
D: -; V: TRBV5-4; J: TRBJ1-4; size: -; CDR3: CASSRSGPDEKLFF; DNA: TGTGCCAGCAGCCGGTCTGGGCCGGATGAAAAACTGTTTTTT
D: TRBD1; V: TRBV2; J: TRBJ1-2; size: once; CDR3: CASCKGTGALNYGYTF; DNA: TGTGCCAGCTGCAAGGGGACAGGGGCCCTTAACTATGGCTACACCTTC
D: TRBD2; V: TRBV11-3; J: TRBJ2-1; size: -; CDR3: CASSLSTSGRAEQFF; DNA: TGTGCCAGCAGCTTAAGTACTAGCGGGAGGGCCGAGCAGTTCTTC
D: TRBD1; V: TRBV6-1; J: TRBJ2-4; size: -; CDR3: CASSGEQGATKNIQYF; DNA: TGTGCCAGCAGTGGAGAACAGGGGGCAACCAAAAACATTCAGTACTTC
D: -; V: TRBV4-1; J: TRBJ2-7; size: -; CDR3: CASSQDRAPHYEQYF; DNA: TGCGCCAGCAGCCAAGACAGGGCGCCCCACTACGAGCAGTACTTC
D: TRBD1; V: TRBV6-5; J: TRBJ1-4; size: -; CDR3: CASSSPTGGSFF; DNA: TGTGCCAGCAGTTCCCCGACAGGGGGGAGTTTTTTT
D: TRBD1; V: TRBV6-5; J: TRBJ2-7; size: few; CDR3: CASSYYAGQEYEQYF; DNA: TGTGCCAGCAGTTACTACGCCGGACAGGAATACGAGCAGTACTTC
D: -; V: TRBV11-2; J: TRBJ1-3; size: -; CDR3: CATSKGDWSSGNTIYF; DNA: TGTGCCACCTCTAAAGGGGACTGGAGCTCTGGAAACACCATATATTTT
D: TRBD1; V: TRBV9; J: TRBJ1-2; size: few; CDR3: CASSVETGSGYTF; DNA: TGTGCCAGCAGCGTAGAGACAGGGAGTGGCTACACCTTC
D: TRBD1; V: TRBV29-1; J: TRBJ2-7; size: few; CDR3: CSVQTGVTEQYF; DNA: TGCAGCGTCCAAACAGGGGTGACCGAGCAGTACTTC
D: TRBD2; V: TRBV28; J: TRBJ2-7; size: once; CDR3: CASSFPGLAGVESEQYF; DNA: TGTGCCAGCAGTTTCCCCGGACTAGCGGGAGTTGAAAGCGAGCAGTACTTC
D: TRBD1; V: TRBV7-9; J: TRBJ1-5; size: -; CDR3: CASSLETDRGSNQPQHF; DNA: TGTGCCAGCAGCTTAGAGACGGACAGGGGTTCCAATCAGCCCCAGCATTTT
D: TRBD1; V: TRBV28; J: TRBJ1-5; size: -; CDR3: CASSLRATGMDQPQHF; DNA: TGTGCCAGCAGTTTAAGGGCGACAGGGATGGATCAGCCCCAGCATTTT
D: -; V: TRBV18; J: TRBJ1-5; size: -; CDR3: CASSPFAPTGANQPQHF; DNA: TGTGCCAGCTCACCTTTCGCCCCGACAGGAGCTAATCAGCCCCAGCATTTT
D: TRBD1; V: TRBV19; J: TRBJ2-7; size: -; CDR3: CASSTGGGLDYEQYF; DNA: TGTGCCAGTAGCACAGGGGGCGGATTGGACTACGAGCAGTACTTC
D: TRBD1; V: TRBV5-1; J: TRBJ2-7; size: -; CDR3: CASSVDRNNEQYF; DNA: TGCGCCAGCAGCGTGGACAGGAACAACGAGCAGTACTTC
D: -; V: TRBV6-5; J: TRBJ1-4; size: -; CDR3: CASRISSGAVEKLFF; DNA: TGTGCCAGCAGGATAAGTTCAGGGGCGGTTGAAAAACTGTTTTTT
D: TRBD1; V: TRBV9; J: TRBJ1-2; size: -; CDR3: CASSDHRGDYGYTF; DNA: TGTGCCAGCAGCGACCACAGGGGAGACTATGGCTACACCTTC
D: TRBD2; V: TRBV4-3; J: TRBJ2-1; size: -; CDR3: CASSQDRVAGVLYNEQFF; DNA: TGCGCCAGCAGCCAAGATAGGGTAGCGGGCGTCCTATACAATGAGCAGTTCTTC
D: -; V: TRBV19; J: TRBJ2-5; size: -; CDR3: CASSVHSQETQYF; DNA: TGTGCCAGTAGTGTCCACTCGCAAGAGACCCAGTACTTC
D: -; V: TRBV2; J: TRBJ2-7; size: once; CDR3: CASRAGLDVYEQYF; DNA: TGTGCCAGCAGGGCGGGGCTAGACGTCTACGAGCAGTACTTC
D: -; V: TRBV9; J: TRBJ2-7; size: -; CDR3: CASSVGGGNYEQYF; DNA: TGTGCCAGCAGCGTAGGAGGCGGAAACTACGAGCAGTACTTC
D: TRBD2; V: TRBV5-4; J: TRBJ2-1; size: -; CDR3: CASSLGARTSPRGNEQFF; DNA: TGTGCCAGCAGCTTGGGTGCACGGACTAGCCCTAGGGGCAATGAGCAGTTCTTC
D: TRBD2; V: TRBV27; J: TRBJ2-1; size: -; CDR3: CASTLRGLAAYNEQFF; DNA: TGTGCCAGCACCCTCCGTGGGCTAGCGGCTTACAATGAGCAGTTCTTC
D: TRBD2; V: TRBV10-3; J: TRBJ2-1; size: few; CDR3: CASSSSTSGRANEQFF; DNA: TGTGCCTCTAGCTCCTCGACTAGCGGGAGGGCCAATGAGCAGTTCTTC
D: TRBD1; V: TRBV2; J: TRBJ1-5; size: few; CDR3: CASNGQGGRQPQHF; DNA: TGTGCCAGCAACGGACAGGGGGGAAGACAGCCCCAGCATTTT